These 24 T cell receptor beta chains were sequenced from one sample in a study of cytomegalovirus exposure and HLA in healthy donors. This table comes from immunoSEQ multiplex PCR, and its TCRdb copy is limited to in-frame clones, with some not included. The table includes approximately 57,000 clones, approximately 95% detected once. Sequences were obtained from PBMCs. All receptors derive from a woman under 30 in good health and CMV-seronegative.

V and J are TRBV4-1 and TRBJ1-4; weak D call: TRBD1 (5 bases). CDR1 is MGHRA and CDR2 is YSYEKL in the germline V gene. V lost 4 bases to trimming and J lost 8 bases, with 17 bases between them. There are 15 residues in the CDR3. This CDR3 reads CASSPRTTIVEKLFF. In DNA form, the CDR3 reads TGCGCCAGCAGCCCCAGGACAACAATAGTAGAAAAACTGTTTTTT.

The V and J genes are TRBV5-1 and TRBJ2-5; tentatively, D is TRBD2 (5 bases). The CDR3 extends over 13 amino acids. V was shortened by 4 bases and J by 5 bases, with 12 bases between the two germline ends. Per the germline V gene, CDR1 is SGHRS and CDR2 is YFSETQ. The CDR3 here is CASSPGWEETQYF. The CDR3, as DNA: TGCGCCAGCAGCCCCGGATGGGAGGAGACCCAGTACTTC.

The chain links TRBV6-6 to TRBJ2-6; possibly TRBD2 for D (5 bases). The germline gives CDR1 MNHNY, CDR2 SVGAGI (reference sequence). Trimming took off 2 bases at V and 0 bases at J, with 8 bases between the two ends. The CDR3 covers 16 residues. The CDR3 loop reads CASSYKGSSGANVLTF. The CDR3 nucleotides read TGTGCCAGCAGTTACAAAGGGAGCTCTGGGGCCAACGTCCTGACTTTC.

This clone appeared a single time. The DNA of the CDR3 is TGTGCCAGCAGTGAAAACGGGGGCGGACAGGGGTTCACCGGGGAGCTGTTTTTT. It specifies CASSENGGGQGFTGELFF. This chain joins TRBV6-1 and TRBJ2-2, with 9 bases lining up with TRBD1. The CDR3 covers 18 residues. The germline CDR1 and CDR2 sequences are MNHNS and SASEGT. With 2 bases clipped from V and 4 bases from J, the junction kept 11 bases outside the gene matches.

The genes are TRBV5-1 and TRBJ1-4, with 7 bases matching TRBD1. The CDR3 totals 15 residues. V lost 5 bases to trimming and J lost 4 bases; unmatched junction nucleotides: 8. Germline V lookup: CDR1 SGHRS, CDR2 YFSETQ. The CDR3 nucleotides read TGCGCCAGCAGTCCGGAGGGGGCTGGTAATGAAAAACTGTTTTTT. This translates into CASSPEGAGNEKLFF.

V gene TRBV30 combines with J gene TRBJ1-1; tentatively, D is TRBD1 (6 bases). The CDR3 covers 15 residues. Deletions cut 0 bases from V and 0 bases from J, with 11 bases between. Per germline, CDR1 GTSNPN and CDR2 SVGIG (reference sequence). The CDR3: CAWSVPGQLNTEAFF. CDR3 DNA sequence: TGTGCCTGGAGTGTACCCGGACAGTTGAACACTGAAGCTTTCTTT.

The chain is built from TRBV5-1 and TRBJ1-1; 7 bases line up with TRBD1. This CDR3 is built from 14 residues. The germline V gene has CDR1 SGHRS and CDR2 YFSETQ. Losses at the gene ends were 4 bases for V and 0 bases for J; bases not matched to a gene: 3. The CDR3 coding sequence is TGCGCCAGCAGCGGGGGACAGCTGAACACTGAAGCTTTCTTT. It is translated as CASSGGQLNTEAFF.

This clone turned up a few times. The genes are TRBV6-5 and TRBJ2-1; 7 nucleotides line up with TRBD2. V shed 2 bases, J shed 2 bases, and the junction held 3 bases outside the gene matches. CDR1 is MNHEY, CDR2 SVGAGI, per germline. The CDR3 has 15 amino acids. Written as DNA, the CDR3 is TGTGCCAGCAGTTACGGCGGGGGACCCTACAATGAGCAGTTCTTC. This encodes CASSYGGGPYNEQFF.

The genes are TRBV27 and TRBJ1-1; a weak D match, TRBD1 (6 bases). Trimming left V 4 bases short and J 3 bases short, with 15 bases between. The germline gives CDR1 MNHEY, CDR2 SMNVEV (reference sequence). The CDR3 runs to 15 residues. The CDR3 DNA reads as TGTGCCAGCAGTTCGCTCGGGGCAGGGGACACTGAAGCTTTCTTT. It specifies CASSSLGAGDTEAFF.

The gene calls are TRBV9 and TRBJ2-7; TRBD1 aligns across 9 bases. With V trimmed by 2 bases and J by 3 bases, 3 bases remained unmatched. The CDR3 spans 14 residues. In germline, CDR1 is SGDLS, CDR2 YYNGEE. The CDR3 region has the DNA TGTGCCAGCAGCGTGGGGACAGGGCTCTACGAGCAGTACTTC. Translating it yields CASSVGTGLYEQYF.

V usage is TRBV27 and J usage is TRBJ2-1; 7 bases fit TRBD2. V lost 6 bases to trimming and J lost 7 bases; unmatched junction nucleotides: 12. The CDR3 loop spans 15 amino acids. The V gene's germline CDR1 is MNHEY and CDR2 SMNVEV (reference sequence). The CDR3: CASRGAWEGVNEQFF. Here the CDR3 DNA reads TGTGCCAGCAGGGGAGCCTGGGAGGGAGTAAATGAGCAGTTCTTC.

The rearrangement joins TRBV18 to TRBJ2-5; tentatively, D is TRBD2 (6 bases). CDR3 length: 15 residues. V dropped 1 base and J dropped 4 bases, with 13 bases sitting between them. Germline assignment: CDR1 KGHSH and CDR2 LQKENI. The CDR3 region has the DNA TGTGCCAGCTCACCACTCTACGCCGGGGGAGAGACCCAGTACTTC. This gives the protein CASSPLYAGGETQYF.

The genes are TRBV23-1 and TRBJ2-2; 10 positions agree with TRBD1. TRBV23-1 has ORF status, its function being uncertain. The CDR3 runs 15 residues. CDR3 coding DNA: TGCGCTTCAGTGACAGGGGGCGCGGACACCGGGGAGCTGTTTTTT. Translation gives CASVTGGADTGELFF.

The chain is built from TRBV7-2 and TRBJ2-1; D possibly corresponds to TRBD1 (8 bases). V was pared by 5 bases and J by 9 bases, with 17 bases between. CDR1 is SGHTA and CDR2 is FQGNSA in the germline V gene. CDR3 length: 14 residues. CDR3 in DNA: TGTGCCAGCAGCCCAGGACAGGGAGGGGTTGAGCAGTTCTTC. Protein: CASSPGQGGVEQFF.

Written as DNA, the CDR3 is TGTGCCAGCAGCCCCGGCGGGACAGCGAGCTGGGAGCAGTACTTC. Its protein is CASSPGGTASWEQYF. The chain carries TRBV7-6 and TRBJ2-7, with TRBD1 as a possible D gene (7 bases). Germline CDR1 reads SGHVS; CDR2 reads FNYEAQ. There are 15 residues in the CDR3. V shed 5 bases and J shed 7 bases, with 21 bases lying between them.

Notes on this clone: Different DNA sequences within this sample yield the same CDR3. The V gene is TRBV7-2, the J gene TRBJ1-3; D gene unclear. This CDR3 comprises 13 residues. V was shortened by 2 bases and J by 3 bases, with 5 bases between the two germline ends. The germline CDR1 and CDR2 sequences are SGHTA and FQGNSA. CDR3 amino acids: CASSLNSGNTIYF. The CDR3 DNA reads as TGTGCCAGCAGCTTAAACAGTGGAAACACCATATATTTT. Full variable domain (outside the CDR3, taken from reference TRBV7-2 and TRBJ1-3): GAGVSQSPSNKVTEKGKDVELRCDPISGHTALYWYRQSLGQGLEFLIYFQGNSAPDKSGLPSDRFSAERTGGSVSTLTIQRTQQEDSAVYLCASSLNSGNTIYFGEGSWLTVV.

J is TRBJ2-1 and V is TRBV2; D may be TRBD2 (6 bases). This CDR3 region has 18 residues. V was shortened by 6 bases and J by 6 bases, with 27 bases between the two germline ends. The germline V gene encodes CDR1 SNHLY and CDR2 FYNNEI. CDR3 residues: CASSPEFFPAEGLNEQFF. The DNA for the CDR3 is TGTGCCAGCAGCCCGGAGTTTTTCCCGGCGGAGGGCCTCAATGAGCAGTTCTTC.

The CDR3: CASSVRTSGSNEQFF. As DNA, the CDR3 is TGTGCCAGCAGCGTACGGACTAGCGGGAGTAATGAGCAGTTCTTC. The J gene is TRBJ2-1, the V gene TRBV9; the match to TRBD2 covers 13 bases. The CDR3 sequence is 15 residues long. CDR1 and CDR2 (germline): SGDLS, YYNGEE. V shed 1 base, J shed 7 bases, and the junction held 2 bases outside the gene matches.

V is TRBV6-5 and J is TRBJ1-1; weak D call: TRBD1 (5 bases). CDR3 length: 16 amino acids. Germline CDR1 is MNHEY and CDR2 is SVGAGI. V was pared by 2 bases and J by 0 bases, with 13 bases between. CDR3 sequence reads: CASSYGQGGLNTEAFF. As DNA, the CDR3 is TGTGCCAGCAGTTACGGGCAGGGCGGCTTGAACACTGAAGCTTTCTTT.

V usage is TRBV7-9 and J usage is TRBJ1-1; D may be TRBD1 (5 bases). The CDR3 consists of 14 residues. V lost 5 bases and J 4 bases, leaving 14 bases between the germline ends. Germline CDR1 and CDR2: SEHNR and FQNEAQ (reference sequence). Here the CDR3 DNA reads TGTGCCAGCAGCGGCATGGGGGGACGCACTGAAGCTTTCTTT. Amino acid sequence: CASSGMGGRTEAFF.

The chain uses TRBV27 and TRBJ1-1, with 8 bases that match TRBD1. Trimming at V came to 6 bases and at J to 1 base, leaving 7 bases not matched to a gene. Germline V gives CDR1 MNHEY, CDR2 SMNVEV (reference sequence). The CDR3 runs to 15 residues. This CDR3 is CASSLGDRGNTEAFF. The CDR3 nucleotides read TGTGCCAGCAGCTTAGGCGACAGGGGGAACACTGAAGCTTTCTTT.

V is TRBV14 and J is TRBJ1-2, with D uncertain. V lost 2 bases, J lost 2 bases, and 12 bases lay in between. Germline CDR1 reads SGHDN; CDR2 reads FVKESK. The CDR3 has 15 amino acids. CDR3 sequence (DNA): TGTGCCAGCAGCCAATTCACACCCCAGAACTATGGCTACACCTTC. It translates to CASSQFTPQNYGYTF.

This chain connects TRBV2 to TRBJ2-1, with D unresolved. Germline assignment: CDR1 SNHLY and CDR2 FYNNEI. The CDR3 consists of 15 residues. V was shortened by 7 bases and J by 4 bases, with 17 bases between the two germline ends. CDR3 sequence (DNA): TGTGCCAGCAAGCTTCTTCGAGACTTTTACAATGAGCAGTTCTTC. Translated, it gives CASKLLRDFYNEQFF.

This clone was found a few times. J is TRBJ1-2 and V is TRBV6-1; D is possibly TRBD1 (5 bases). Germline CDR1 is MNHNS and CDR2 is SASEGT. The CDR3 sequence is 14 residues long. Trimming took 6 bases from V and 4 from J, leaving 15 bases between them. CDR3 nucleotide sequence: TGTGCCAGCAGGACCTTGGGGCCTGGCTATGGCTACACCTTC. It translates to CASRTLGPGYGYTF.